Following are 4 T cell receptor beta chains from one sample sequenced in a study of blood T cells in healthy people across ages. For the second PCR, which ran for 7 to 11 cycles, a sample-barcoded 5' primer and a J-beta primer mix were used. TCRdb passed the 5' RACE reads through MiXCR, listing each CDR3 protein once. The sample holds fewer than 1.5 million distinct CDR3 sequences, around 42% seen once. The sample was blood. These receptor sequences come from a woman aged 18-30 years in good health.

V gene TRBV12-3 or TRBV12-4 combines with J gene TRBJ2-6; D gene ambiguous. Between the trimmed V and J ends, which lost 5 bases and 4 bases, there was a span of 12 bases. This CDR3 is built from 15 residues. The CDR3 nucleotides are TGTGCCAGCAGTCCCAAAGCGTCGGGGGCCAACGTCCTGACTTTC. Residues: CASSPKASGANVLTF.

This clonotype was seen only a few times. The V gene is TRBV7-2, the J gene TRBJ2-3; D is unclear. The CDR3 has 15 amino acids. In germline, CDR1 is SGHTA, CDR2 FQGNSA. V lost 5 bases, J lost 0 bases, and 12 bases lay in between. CDR3 in amino acids: CASSLQWGSTDTQYF. The CDR3 DNA reads TGTGCCAGCAGCCTACAATGGGGAAGCACAGATACGCAGTATTTT.

This clonotype was detected ten times or more. The CDR3: CASSLLGEAFF. CDR3 in DNA: TGTGCCAGCAGCCTCTTAGGTGAAGCTTTCTTT. This chain joins TRBV12-3 or TRBV12-4 and TRBJ1-1; D remains ambiguous. The CDR3 runs to 11 residues. V was clipped by 6 bases and J by 7 bases, with 9 bases between them.

J is TRBJ1-3 and V is TRBV29-1; D unresolved. The V and J ends lost 7 bases and 4 bases respectively, with 17 bases between them. This CDR3 comprises 14 residues. In germline, CDR1 is SQVTM, CDR2 ANQGSEA. The CDR3 DNA reads TGCAGCGCCCCCCTTCCGGGCCAGGGAAACACCATATATTTT. It yields the protein CSAPLPGQGNTIYF.